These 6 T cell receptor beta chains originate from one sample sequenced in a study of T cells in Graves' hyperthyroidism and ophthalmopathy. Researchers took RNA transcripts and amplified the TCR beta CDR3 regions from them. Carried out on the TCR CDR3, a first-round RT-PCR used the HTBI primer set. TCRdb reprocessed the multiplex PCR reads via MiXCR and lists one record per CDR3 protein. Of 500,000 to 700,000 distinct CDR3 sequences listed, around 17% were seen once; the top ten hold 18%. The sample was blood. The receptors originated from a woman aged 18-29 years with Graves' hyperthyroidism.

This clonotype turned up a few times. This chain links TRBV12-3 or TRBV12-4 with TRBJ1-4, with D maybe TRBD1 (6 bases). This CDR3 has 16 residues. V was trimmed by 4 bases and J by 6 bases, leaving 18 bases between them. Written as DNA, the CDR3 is TGTGCCAGCAGTTACCGGTTGGGGGCGCGGGATGAAAAACTGTTTTTT. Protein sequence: CASSYRLGARDEKLFF.

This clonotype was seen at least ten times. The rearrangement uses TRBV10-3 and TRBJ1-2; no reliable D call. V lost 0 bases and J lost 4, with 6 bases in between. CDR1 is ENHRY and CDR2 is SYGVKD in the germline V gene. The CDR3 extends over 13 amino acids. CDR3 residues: CAISESGLYGYTF. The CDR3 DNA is TGTGCCATCAGTGAGTCAGGGCTCTATGGCTACACCTTC.

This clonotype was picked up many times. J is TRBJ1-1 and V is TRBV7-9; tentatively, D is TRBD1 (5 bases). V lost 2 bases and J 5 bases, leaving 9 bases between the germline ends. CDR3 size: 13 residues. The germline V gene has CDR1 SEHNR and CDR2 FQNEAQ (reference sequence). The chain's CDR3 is CASSLQGWTEAFF. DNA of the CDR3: TGTGCCAGCAGCTTACAGGGTTGGACTGAAGCTTTCTTT.

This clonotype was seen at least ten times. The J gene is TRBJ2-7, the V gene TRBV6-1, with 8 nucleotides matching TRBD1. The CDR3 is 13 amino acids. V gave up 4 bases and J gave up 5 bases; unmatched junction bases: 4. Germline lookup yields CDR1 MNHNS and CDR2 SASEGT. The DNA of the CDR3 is TGTGCCAGCAGTGGACAGGGGATGCACGAGCAGTACTTC. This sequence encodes CASSGQGMHEQYF.

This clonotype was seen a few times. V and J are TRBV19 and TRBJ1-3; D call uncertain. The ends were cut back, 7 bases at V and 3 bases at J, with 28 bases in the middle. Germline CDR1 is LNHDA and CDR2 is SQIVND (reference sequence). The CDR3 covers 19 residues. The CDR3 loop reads CASTPLLDVTRPFGNTIYF. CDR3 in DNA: TGTGCCAGTACCCCCCTGCTGGACGTTACCCGACCCTTTGGAAACACCATATATTTT.

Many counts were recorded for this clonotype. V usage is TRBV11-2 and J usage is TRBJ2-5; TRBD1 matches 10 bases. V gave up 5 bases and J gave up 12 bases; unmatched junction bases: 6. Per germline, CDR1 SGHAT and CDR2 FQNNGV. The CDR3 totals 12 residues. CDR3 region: CASSRWTGGEYF. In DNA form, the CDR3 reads TGTGCCAGCAGCCGGTGGACAGGGGGGGAGTACTTC.